This TCR beta chain was profiled in a study of shared clonotypes between healthy human individuals (dated by TCRdb to the early 2020s). Regarding the study in general: A couple of women and three men aged 18 to 49 years were included in the cohort. To increase sequencing depth and limit assay-specific biases, TCR repertoire library preparation and sequencing were carried out by different laboratories using diverse techniques. Blood TCR repertoires of roughly five healthy adults were deeply sequenced to estimate repertoire size and the extent of clonotype sharing between individuals. Each donor's leukapheresis produced roughly between about 0.85 and 10 billion PBMCs.

Using the deep immunoSEQ assay, TCR CDR3 regions were amplified from genomic DNA by multiplex PCR. Genomic DNA extracted from each cell subset was distributed evenly over all wells of several immunoSEQ 96-well plates, and each plate served as one replicate. For unsorted PBMC, around 300 ng of genomic DNA, equivalent to approximately 30,000 T cell genomes, went into each replicate PCR. Ten immunoSEQ deep assay plates were used to sequence unsorted PBMC genomic DNA. Purified libraries were measured with a Qubit 3.0 fluorometer, size-checked on a Bioanalyzer 2100, and measured again with the KAPA Library Quantification kit. Each immunoSEQ 96-well plate was sequenced on its own single-read 150-cycle Illumina NextSeq 550 flow cell. The published analysis was carried out like this. Because the immunoSEQ output included only junctional sequences and no quality scores, the filtering could not be the same as the filtering used for full-length reads. To assign V/J genes and CDR3, sequences were annotated using PyIR, a Python wrapper for IgBLAST v1.9, with IMGT germline references. Any read was removed if the V/J assignment was weak (E-value above 1e-6), the CDR3 was missing, or the read contained stop codons, out-of-frame junctions, or ambiguous translated residues. V3J clonotypes were defined as sequences sharing an identical inferred V gene, J gene, and CDR3 amino acid sequence. The percentage overlap between two repertoires was calculated by dividing the number of shared unique clonotypes by the size of the smaller repertoire. Three approaches were used to assess repertoire richness: RTK rarefaction, the Chao1 estimator, and Recon v2.1 estimates of unobserved clonotypes. In its TCRdb copy, this immuneACCESS table keeps in-frame sequences only and misses some clones. Where compared with another copy, unresolved V genes explain less than half of these, and the others have no known cause. D and trimming were read from the DNA, whereas the V and J calls and clone size are those reported in that table. The sample has about half a million clones on record, 70% to 80% of them singletons. The top ten hold about an eighth of the sample.

As concerns this clone: Its antigen remains unidentified. No much larger clonotype is one base removed from it; base qualities were not supplied.

From the cysteine through the phenylalanine, the CDR3 covers 14 amino acids. The only DNA kept is the CDR3, 42 bases in frame from the first base. CDR1 is given as SGHAT and CDR2 as FQDESV, both from the germline V gene (reference sequence). Relative to germline, V is missing 6 bases and J is missing 1 base, with 4 bases of the junction outside any gene match. The donors were healthy, HIV-negative adults who had no recently reported acute infections or vaccinations. All donors were Caucasian adults living in Nashville, Tennessee, USA. For unsorted samples, approximately 89 million PBMCs were counted, and genomic DNA was extracted using the QIAamp DNA Blood Mini kit. After blood collection by leukapheresis, PBMCs were isolated using Ficoll-Histopaque density gradient centrifugation and then cryopreserved in the vapor phase of liquid nitrogen. Summary of the overall study and its limitations: The small number of donors limited the genetic and exposure-history diversity represented. Pairwise subsampling led to the expectation that sequencing depth would affect the degree of clonotype sharing among donors. Sampling was limited to blood, and TCR repertoires in tissue likely differ from TCR repertoires in blood.

The sequence was obtained from a woman aged 40 to 50 in good health. Some clones in this sample may be carry-over from other donors' samples. The V gene is TRBV11-1 and the J gene is TRBJ2-3; 7 central bases correspond to TRBD1. The sample comprised PBMCs. Here is the DNA: TGTGCCAGCAGTCGACAGGGAGGCACAGATACGCAGTATTTT. Its product reads: CASSRQGGTDTQYF.